This TCR beta chain comes out of a study of cytomegalovirus exposure and HLA in healthy donors. Background on the study: Earlier results showed approximately 120 million unique TCR beta sequences derived from about 179 million T cells. Whole-study findings and limits: No immune exposure information besides CMV serostatus was available. Associated with cytomegalovirus, according to the listing, were 150 to 200 TCR beta chains.

The CDR3 has 12 amino acids. Trimming removed 1 base from V and 5 bases from J, with 4 bases in between. CDR1 is SGHRS and CDR2 is YFSETQ in the germline V gene. Concerning this clone: Its antigen is undetermined.

PCR amplification relied on 60 Vbeta primers (plus 13 Jbeta primers). Source study methods: Approximately 11 million of some 80 million unique TCR beta chains were shared, per a later count. Profiled with immunoSEQ multiplex PCR; TCRdb holds only in-frame clones, not every one. That table gives V, J and clone size, and the DNA gave D and trimming. Its clone listing holds 120,000 to 150,000 clones. The source of this sequence is a woman in her forties or fifties in good health and CMV-seronegative. Material: PBMCs. The chain has TRBV5-1 and TRBJ2-1, with no clear D. This chain's CDR3 is CASSLPNNEQFF. CDR3 bases: TGCGCCAGCAGCTTGCCTAACAATGAGCAGTTCTTC.